These 11 T cell receptor beta chains were sequenced from one sample in a study of blood T cells in healthy people across ages. It was with a sample-barcoded 5' primer and a J-beta primer mix that a second PCR of about 6 to 12 cycles was run. TCRdb passed the 5' RACE reads through MiXCR, listing each CDR3 protein once. The sample has about 650,000 distinct CDR3 sequences; approximately 52% are singletons. Sequences were obtained from blood. These TCRs come from a woman over 75 in good health.

At least ten counts were recorded for this clonotype. The CDR3 sequence is CASSPIRSSIDTQYF. CDR3 nucleotide sequence: TGTGCCAGCAGTCCCATCAGATCCTCGATAGATACGCAGTATTTT. The V call is TRBV6-2 or TRBV6-3, the J call TRBJ2-3; D unresolved. The germline gives CDR1 MNHEY, CDR2 SVGEGT. V was cut by 5 bases and J by 5 bases, with 17 bases left in between. This CDR3 region has 15 residues.

This clonotype was counted many times. The rearrangement joins TRBV7-9 to TRBJ2-1; 10 bases map to TRBD2. The CDR3 runs 15 residues. V gave up 4 bases and J gave up 7 bases; unmatched junction bases: 7. Germline CDR1 SEHNR, CDR2 FQNEAQ (reference sequence). The CDR3 is CASSSPLAGGNEQFF. CDR3 in DNA: TGTGCCAGCAGCTCCCCGTTAGCGGGAGGTAATGAGCAGTTCTTC.

This clonotype has at least ten counts. This sequence joins TRBV25-1 and TRBJ1-2, with D uncertain. CDR1 and CDR2 from the germline V gene are MGHDK and SYGVNS. V was pared by 2 bases and J by 1 base, with 5 bases between. This CDR3 is 13 amino acids long. The chain's CDR3 is CASSERSNYGYTF. CDR3 coding DNA: TGTGCCAGCAGTGAACGTAGTAACTATGGCTACACCTTC.

V and J are TRBV5-1 and TRBJ2-1, with D possibly TRBD2 on 7 matching bases. The germline gives CDR1 SGHRS, CDR2 YFSETQ. Trimming left V 7 bases short and J 9 bases short, with 20 bases between. This CDR3 contains 14 residues. The DNA of the CDR3 is TGCGCCAGCCGACAAGAAGGGGGAGGGTGTGAGCAGTTCTTC. It specifies CASRQEGGGCEQFF.

This clonotype was observed many times. This chain connects TRBV28 to TRBJ2-7; TRBD1 matches 7 bases. The germline V gene encodes CDR1 MDHEN and CDR2 SYDVKM. There are 15 residues in the CDR3. J gave up 1 base and V 1 base, and 4 bases lay outside the gene matches. CDR3 DNA sequence: TGTGCCAGCAGTTTATCCAGACAGGGATCCTACGAGCAGTACTTC. It translates to CASSLSRQGSYEQYF.

This clonotype occurred many times. The rearrangement links TRBV6-5 to TRBJ2-7; 9 nucleotides agree with TRBD1. CDR3 length: 15 residues. CDR1 is MNHEY, CDR2 SVGAGI, per germline. Germline trimming cut 6 bases from V and 9 bases from J; bases unmatched to any gene: 15. CDR3 nucleotide sequence: TGTGCCAGCAGCCCAGACACAGGGGGCAGAATAAGGCAGTACTTC. This encodes CASSPDTGGRIRQYF.

This chain links TRBV10-3 with TRBJ1-1; tentatively, D is TRBD1 (6 bases). Germline V gene lookup returns CDR1 ENHRY and CDR2 SYGVKD. The V end lost 3 bases, the J end lost 0 bases, and 14 bases lay between the germline ends. The CDR3 is made up of 16 amino acids. CDR3 loop: CAISDRGGGMNTEAFF. CDR3 nucleotides: TGTGCCATCAGTGATCGGGGAGGGGGGATGAACACTGAAGCTTTCTTT.

This clonotype was picked up many times. The chain recombines TRBV7-2 with TRBJ2-1, with TRBD2 identical over 10 bases. The CDR3 totals 14 residues. V dropped 4 bases and J dropped 4; count of bases not matched to a gene: 1. Germline V gene lookup returns CDR1 SGHTA and CDR2 FQGNSA. As DNA, the CDR3 is TGTGCCAGCAGCTCACTAGCGGGGTACAATGAGCAGTTCTTC. It translates to CASSSLAGYNEQFF.

In this sample, this clonotype turned up a few times. The chain is built from TRBV11-2 and TRBJ1-1; D uncertain. Germline-derived CDR1 and CDR2 are SGHAT and FQNNGV. V was cut by 4 bases and J by 7 bases, with 10 bases left in between. The CDR3 is 12 amino acids. The CDR3 DNA is TGTGCCAGCAGCTATCATAGGAGTGAAGCTTTCTTT. Amino acids: CASSYHRSEAFF. The variable domain in full, with the rest retrieved from reference TRBV11-2 and TRBJ1-1, is EAGVAQSPRYKIIEKRQSVAFWCNPISGHATLYWYQQILGQGPKLLIQFQNNGVVDDSQLPKDRFSAERLKGVDSTLKIQPAKLEDSAVYLCASSYHRSEAFFGQGTRLTVV.

Details on this clonotype: A much larger clone differs from this one at a single base, so this may be a read error. V is TRBV4-1 and J is TRBJ2-7, with D hard to call. The CDR3 is made up of 15 amino acids. Germline assignment: CDR1 MGHRA and CDR2 YSYEKL. The DNA of the CDR3 is TGCCCCAGCAGCCAATCGGTGCACTCCTCCTACGAGCAGTACTTC. This codes for CPSSQSVHSSYEQYF.

This chain links TRBV12-3 or TRBV12-4 with TRBJ2-7; possibly TRBD1 for D (5 bases). Deletions cut 5 bases from V and 1 base from J, with 9 bases between. The CDR3 spans 13 residues. This CDR3 reads CASSRTISYEQYF. The CDR3 DNA reads TGTGCCAGCAGTCGGACAATATCCTACGAGCAGTACTTC.